The 7 T cell receptor beta chains given below trace back to one sample, sequenced in a study of OX40 agonist ivuxolimab in advanced cancers. The protocol was immunoSEQ multiplex PCR, while the TCRdb copy is restricted to in-frame clones and leaves out a portion. The table shows around 94,000 clones, with around 90% occurring only once. The input for sequencing was CD4+ or CD8+ T cells sorted from blood, taken in a trial of the OX40 agonist ivuxolimab. The receptors originated from an adult with an advanced solid tumor such as melanoma, head and neck, liver or kidney cancer.

The chain is built from TRBV18 and TRBJ1-3; 7 bases match TRBD1. The germline V gene has CDR1 KGHSH and CDR2 LQKENI. Trimming removed 3 bases from V and 0 bases from J; junction bases left unmatched: 2. CDR3 length: 15 residues. The CDR3 loop reads CASSPAGGSGNTIYF. The CDR3 DNA follows: TGTGCCAGCTCACCGGCAGGGGGCTCTGGAAACACCATATATTTT.

This chain links TRBV6-4 with TRBJ2-7, with D possibly matching TRBD2 (5 bases). Germline V lookup: CDR1 MRHNA, CDR2 SNTAGT. The CDR3 contains 15 residues. Trimming stripped 8 bases from V and 2 bases from J, with 19 bases between. The CDR3 is CASPPDSLCAYEQYF. CDR3 coding DNA: TGTGCCAGCCCCCCGGACTCATTATGCGCCTACGAGCAGTACTTC.

The chain combines TRBV5-5 with TRBJ2-7; D not certain. Looked up from germline, CDR1 is SGHKS and CDR2 is YYEKEE (reference sequence). Trimming removed 4 bases at V and 4 bases at J, with 9 bases between. This CDR3 is 12 amino acids long. CDR3 DNA: TGTGCCAGCAGCAGACTGTATTACGAGCAGTACTTC. Amino acids: CASSRLYYEQYF.

V usage is TRBV11-1 and J usage is TRBJ1-6, with unresolved D. This CDR3 has 17 residues. Looked up from germline, CDR1 is SGHAT and CDR2 is FQDESV (reference sequence). The germline V and J ends were trimmed by 5 bases and 9 bases, with 23 bases remaining between them. The CDR3 sequence is CASSPRTGGLRGSPLHF. CDR3 nucleotides: TGTGCCAGCAGCCCGCGGACCGGAGGCCTAAGAGGTTCACCCCTCCACTTT.

This clone appeared a single time. The chain joins TRBV30 to TRBJ1-2; no definite D call. The CDR3 sequence is 13 residues long. Trimming took 2 bases from V and 4 from J, leaving 11 bases between them. CDR1 is GTSNPN and CDR2 is SVGIG in the germline V gene (reference sequence). CDR3 coding DNA: TGTGCCTGGAGTTTAGAGCTTCTCTATGGCTACACCTTC. Translated, it gives CAWSLELLYGYTF.

The J gene is TRBJ2-7, the V gene TRBV19; a possible D gene is TRBD1 (5 bases). The CDR3 totals 17 residues. Germline values: CDR1 LNHDA, CDR2 SQIVND (reference sequence). The V and J ends lost 0 bases and 0 bases respectively, with 15 bases between them. DNA of the CDR3: TGTGCCAGTAGTATAGATCCAGGCAGGGCGGACTCCTACGAGCAGTACTTC. Translating gives CASSIDPGRADSYEQYF.

This clone ranks as medium-sized. The chain joins TRBV2 to TRBJ1-6, with D possibly matching TRBD1 (6 bases). CDR3 length: 15 residues. The V gene's germline CDR1 is SNHLY and CDR2 FYNNEI. The germline V and J ends were trimmed by 3 bases and 7 bases, with 13 bases remaining between them. The CDR3 region has the DNA TGTGCCAGCAGTGATCTGGGGGCGGGAAATTCACCCCTCCACTTT. Translated, it gives CASSDLGAGNSPLHF.